What follows are 17 T cell receptor beta chains derived from one specimen sequenced in a study of T cell changes during pregnancy in multiple sclerosis. The method was immunoSEQ multiplex PCR; TCRdb's version includes in-frame clones alone and lacks a portion of them. In the table there are about 100,000 clones, almost 95% of which are singletons. Here the sequenced sample was peripheral blood, taken before pregnancy. Every receptor here comes from a female donor with multiple sclerosis, enrolled in a pregnancy study.

This chain uses TRBV7-5 with TRBJ2-5; the table's TRBD2 call for D was not verified on the DNA. TRBV7-5 represents a pseudogene. This CDR3 has 13 amino acids. The CDR3 bases are TGTGTCAGAAGCTGGGAGCTCCAAGAGACCCAGTACTTC. Protein product: CVRSWELQETQYF.

The V call is TRBV5-1, the J call TRBJ2-3; D call uncertain. Trimming cost V 6 bases and J 2 bases, with 13 bases left between them. This CDR3 is 14 amino acids long. The germline gives CDR1 SGHRS, CDR2 YFSETQ. The DNA for the CDR3 is TGCGCCAGCATCGAGAATCTAGTCACAGATACGCAGTATTTT. This sequence encodes CASIENLVTDTQYF.

The chain recombines TRBV7-2 with TRBJ2-7; D possibly corresponds to TRBD2 (6 bases). The CDR3 has 12 amino acids. CDR1 SGHTA and CDR2 FQGNSA come from the germline V gene. The V end lost 1 base, the J end lost 6 bases, and 7 bases lay between the germline ends. Written as DNA, the CDR3 is TGTGCCAGCAGCTTAGGACTAGGCGAGCAGTACTTC. It is translated as CASSLGLGEQYF. Complete variable domain (other parts from reference TRBV7-2 and TRBJ2-7): GAGVSQSPSNKVTEKGKDVELRCDPISGHTALYWYRQSLGQGLEFLIYFQGNSAPDKSGLPSDRFSAERTGGSVSTLTIQRTQQEDSAVYLCASSLGLGEQYFGPGTRLTVT.

The gene calls are TRBV15 and TRBJ2-3, with D tentatively TRBD2 (6 bases). The germline V and J ends were trimmed by 3 bases and 6 bases, with 22 bases remaining between them. This CDR3 has 17 residues. Germline V lookup: CDR1 LNHNV, CDR2 YYDKDF (reference sequence). The CDR3 sequence is CATSSPFLREREDTQYF. The DNA of the CDR3 is TGTGCCACCAGCAGCCCATTCCTGCGGGAAAGGGAGGATACGCAGTATTTT.

The chain joins TRBV4-3 to TRBJ1-2, with D hard to call. CDR1 LGHNA and CDR2 YSLEER come from the germline V gene. CDR3 length: 13 residues. The germline V and J ends were trimmed by 6 bases and 4 bases, with 12 bases remaining between them. The CDR3 DNA reads as TGCGCCAGCAGTCGGGGTAGCGGCTATGGCTACACCTTC. This translates into CASSRGSGYGYTF.

The CDR3 reads CASSLEGGAQPQHF. The CDR3, as DNA: TGTGCCAGCAGCTTAGAGGGCGGGGCACAGCCCCAGCATTTT. The chain combines TRBV11-2 with TRBJ1-5; D is perhaps TRBD1 (5 bases). The V end was cut by 0 bases, the J end by 7 bases, with 10 bases between. The CDR3 totals 14 residues. Germline values: CDR1 SGHAT, CDR2 FQNNGV.

The chain links TRBV6-6 to TRBJ2-1; D not certain. Germline V gives CDR1 MNHNY, CDR2 SVGAGI (reference sequence). The CDR3 covers 12 residues. V lost 0 bases, J lost 6 bases, and 3 bases lay in between. The CDR3 region has the DNA TGTGCCAGCAGTTACTCGGCCAATGAGCAGTTCTTC. Translating it yields CASSYSANEQFF.

The CDR3 protein is CASSFGTGSYEQYF. In DNA form, the CDR3 reads TGTGCCAGTAGTTTCGGGACAGGGAGTTACGAGCAGTACTTC. This chain links TRBV19 with TRBJ2-7; 9 nucleotides match TRBD1. This CDR3 spans 14 amino acids. The germline gives CDR1 LNHDA, CDR2 SQIVND (reference sequence). With 5 bases clipped from V and 4 bases from J, the junction kept 6 bases outside the gene matches.

V usage is TRBV7-6 and J usage is TRBJ2-7; maybe TRBD1 (5 bases). The CDR3 is 15 residues long. Trimming pared 6 bases from V and 3 bases from J, leaving 18 bases between. The germline V gene encodes CDR1 SGHVS and CDR2 FNYEAQ. The DNA for the CDR3 is TGTGCCAGCAGTCTCAGGGTCGACCCGATCTACGAGCAGTACTTC. This sequence encodes CASSLRVDPIYEQYF.

The chain is built from TRBV19 and TRBJ1-5; 7 bases are shared with TRBD1. This CDR3 contains 16 residues. The ends lost 5 bases at V and 1 base at J; junction bases unmatched: 8. The germline V gene has CDR1 LNHDA and CDR2 SQIVND (reference sequence). The CDR3 nucleotides read TGTGCCAGTAGTCCCTTGACAGGGCGGAGCAATCAGCCCCAGCATTTT. Protein sequence: CASSPLTGRSNQPQHF. The full variable domain, with the rest looked up from reference TRBV19 and TRBJ1-5, is DGGITQSPKYLFRKEGQNVTLSCEQNLNHDAMYWYRQDPGQGLRLIYYSQIVNDFQKGDIAEGYSVSREKKESFPLTVTSAQKNPTAFYLCASSPLTGRSNQPQHFGDGTRLSIL.

The chain is built from TRBV21-1 and TRBJ2-1; TRBD1 was called by the table and not checked on the DNA. TRBV21-1 is marked as a pseudogene. CDR3 length: 15 amino acids. The CDR3 nucleotides read TGTGCCAGCAGCAAAGGGGGACAGGGGATCAGTGAGCAGTTCTTC. Its translation is CASSKGGQGISEQFF.

This clone showed up just once. CDR3 coding DNA: TGTGCCTGGAGTCTCGGGGAGTCTGGAAACACCATATATTTT. Its translation: CAWSLGESGNTIYF. The chain carries TRBV30 and TRBJ1-3; D remains unclear. The V gene lost 2 bases and the J gene lost 1 base, with 9 bases spanning the gap. This CDR3 contains 14 residues. Germline CDR1 and CDR2: GTSNPN and SVGIG (reference sequence). The entire variable domain, with the rest obtained from reference TRBV30 and TRBJ1-3, is as follows: SQTIHQWPATLVQPVGSPLSLECTVEGTSNPNLYWYRQAAGRGLQLLFYSVGIGQISSEVPQNLSASRPQDRQFILSSKKLLLSDSGFYLCAWSLGESGNTIYFGEGSWLTVV.

This clone was found once. The CDR3 nucleotides are TGTGCCAGCAGCGCCGGCCCGGGGTTAGTAAATGAAAAACTGTTTTTT. It translates to CASSAGPGLVNEKLFF. The V call is TRBV9, the J call TRBJ1-4; D remains ambiguous. Looked up from germline, CDR1 is SGDLS and CDR2 is YYNGEE. The V end lost 3 bases, the J end lost 5 bases, and 17 bases lay between the germline ends. The CDR3 contains 16 residues.

The V gene is TRBV4-2, the J gene TRBJ1-1; TRBD1 matches 12 bases. This CDR3 is 18 amino acids long. V was pared by 0 bases and J by 5 bases, with 10 bases of the junction left unmatched. CDR1 is LGHNA, CDR2 YNFKEQ, per germline. Here the CDR3 DNA reads TGTGCCAGCAGCCAAGACGGGACAGGGGGCGGAAGGGAGACTGAAGCTTTCTTT. Its translation is CASSQDGTGGGRETEAFF.

This chain joins TRBV5-4 and TRBJ2-1, with D possibly being TRBD2 (6 bases). Germline V gene data show CDR1 as SGHNT and CDR2 as YYREEE (reference sequence). This CDR3 has 16 residues. The V and J ends lost 0 bases and 0 bases respectively, with 10 bases between them. Here the CDR3 reads CASSLAAGPSYNEQFF. The CDR3 DNA sequence: TGTGCCAGCAGCTTGGCCGCGGGACCCTCCTACAATGAGCAGTTCTTC.

The rearrangement uses TRBV5-4 and TRBJ2-5; D is possibly TRBD1 (6 bases). Per the germline V gene, CDR1 is SGHNT and CDR2 is YYREEE (reference sequence). The CDR3 loop spans 14 amino acids. V was clipped by 4 bases and J by 5 bases, with 15 bases between them. CDR3 loop: CASSPRTATETQYF. CDR3 nucleotides: TGTGCCAGCAGCCCCCGGACAGCGACGGAGACCCAGTACTTC. The entire variable domain, with the rest obtained from reference TRBV5-4 and TRBJ2-5, is as follows: ETGVTQSPTHLIKTRGQQVTLRCSSQSGHNTVSWYQQALGQGPQFIFQYYREEENGRGNFPPRFSGLQFPNYSSELNVNALELDDSALYLCASSPRTATETQYFGPGTRLLVL.

This sequence joins TRBV13 and TRBJ2-3, with 10 bases matching TRBD2. Germline V lookup: CDR1 PRHDT, CDR2 FYEKMQ (reference sequence). J lost 2 bases, V lost 4 bases, and 12 bases had no gene match. The CDR3 contains 18 residues. CDR3 in DNA: TGTGCCAGCAGCTCAAATACGGGACTAGCGAGACTCACAGATACGCAGTATTTT. It encodes CASSSNTGLARLTDTQYF.